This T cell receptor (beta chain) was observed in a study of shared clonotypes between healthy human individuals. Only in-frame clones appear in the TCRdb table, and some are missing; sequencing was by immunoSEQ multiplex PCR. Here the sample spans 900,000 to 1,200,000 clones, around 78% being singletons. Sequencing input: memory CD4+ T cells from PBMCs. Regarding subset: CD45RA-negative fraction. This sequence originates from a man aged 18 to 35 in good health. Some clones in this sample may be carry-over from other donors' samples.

The DNA of the CDR3 is TGTGCCAGCAGCTCCTCAGGGGGGTTGAACACTGAAGCTTTCTTT. Encoded protein: CASSSSGGLNTEAFF. This chain joins TRBV7-8 and TRBJ1-1; 7 bases line up with TRBD1. V dropped 4 bases and J dropped 0; count of bases not matched to a gene: 5. Looked up from germline, CDR1 is SGHVS and CDR2 is FQNEAQ. There are 15 residues in the CDR3.